This T cell receptor beta chain was found in a study of cytomegalovirus exposure and HLA in healthy donors. Study-level findings and limits: Confirmation was obtained in vitro that three CMV-associated chains are specific for CMV antigens. Being productive about 87% or about 30% of the time was typical of most TCR beta V segments in an earlier analysis.

Germline CDR1 is MGHRA and CDR2 is YSYEKL. V dropped 2 bases and J dropped 1 base, with 12 bases sitting between them. This CDR3 has 15 amino acids. Amplification used 60 Vbeta primers and 13 Jbeta primers. The method was immunoSEQ multiplex PCR; TCRdb's version includes in-frame clones alone and lacks a portion of them. This sample yields a few hundred thousand clones, of which about 66% are seen a single time; 2% to 2.5% belongs to the top ten. Details on this clone: Its antigen remains unidentified.

This chain uses TRBV4-1 with TRBJ2-7; a possible D gene is TRBD1 (5 bases). The TCR comes from a female donor in good health and CMV-seronegative. Specimen: PBMCs. CDR3 nucleotide sequence: TGCGCCAGCAGCCAAAGGGGCCCGAGTTCCTACGAGCAGTACTTC. As protein: CASSQRGPSSYEQYF.